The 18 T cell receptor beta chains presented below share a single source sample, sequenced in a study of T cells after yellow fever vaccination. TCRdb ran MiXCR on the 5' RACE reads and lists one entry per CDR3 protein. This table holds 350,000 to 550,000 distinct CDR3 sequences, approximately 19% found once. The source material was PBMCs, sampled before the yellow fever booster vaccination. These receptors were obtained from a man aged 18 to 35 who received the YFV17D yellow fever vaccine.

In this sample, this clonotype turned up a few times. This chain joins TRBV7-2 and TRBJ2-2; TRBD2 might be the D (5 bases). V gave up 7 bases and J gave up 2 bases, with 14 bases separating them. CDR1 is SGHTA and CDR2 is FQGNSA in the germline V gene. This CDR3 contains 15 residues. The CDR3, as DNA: TGTGCCAGCAACCGTGGGAGCGGAAACACCGGGGAGCTGTTTTTT. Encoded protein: CASNRGSGNTGELFF.

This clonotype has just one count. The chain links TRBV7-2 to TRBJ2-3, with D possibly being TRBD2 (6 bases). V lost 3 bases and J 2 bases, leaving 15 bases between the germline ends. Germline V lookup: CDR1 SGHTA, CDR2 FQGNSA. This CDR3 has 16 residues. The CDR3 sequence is CASSFVGGRVTDTQYF. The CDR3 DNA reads TGTGCCAGCAGCTTTGTAGGAGGGAGAGTCACAGATACGCAGTATTTT.

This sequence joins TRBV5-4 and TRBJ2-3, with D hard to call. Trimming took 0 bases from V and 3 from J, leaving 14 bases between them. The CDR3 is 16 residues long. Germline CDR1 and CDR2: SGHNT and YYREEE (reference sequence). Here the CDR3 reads CASSLGSRSSTDTQYF. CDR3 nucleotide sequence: TGTGCCAGCAGCTTGGGATCACGGAGTTCGACAGATACGCAGTATTTT.

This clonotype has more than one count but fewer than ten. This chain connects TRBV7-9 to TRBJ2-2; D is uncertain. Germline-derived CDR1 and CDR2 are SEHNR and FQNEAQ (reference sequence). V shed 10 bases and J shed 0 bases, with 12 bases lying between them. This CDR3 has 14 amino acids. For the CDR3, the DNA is TGTGCCACCTGGGGATCCACGAACACCGGGGAGCTGTTTTTT. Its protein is CATWGSTNTGELFF.

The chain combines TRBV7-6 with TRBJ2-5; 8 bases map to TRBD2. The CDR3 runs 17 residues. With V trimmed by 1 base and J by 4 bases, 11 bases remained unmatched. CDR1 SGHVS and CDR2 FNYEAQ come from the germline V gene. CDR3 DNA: TGTGCCAGCAGCTTAGGAATTGTTAGCGGGGAGGGAGAGACCCAGTACTTC. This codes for CASSLGIVSGEGETQYF.

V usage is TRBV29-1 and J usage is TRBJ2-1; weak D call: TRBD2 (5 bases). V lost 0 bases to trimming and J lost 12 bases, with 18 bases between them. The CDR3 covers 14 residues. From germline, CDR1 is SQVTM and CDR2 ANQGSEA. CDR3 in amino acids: CSVEDPWLRAGQFF. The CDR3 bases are TGCAGCGTTGAAGATCCTTGGCTTCGGGCGGGGCAGTTCTTC.

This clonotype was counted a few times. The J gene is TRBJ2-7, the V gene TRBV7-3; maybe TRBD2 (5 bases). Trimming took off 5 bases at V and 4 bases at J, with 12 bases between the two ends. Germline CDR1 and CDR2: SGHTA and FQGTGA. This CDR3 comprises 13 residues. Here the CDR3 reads CASSPGVGYEQYF. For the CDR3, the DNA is TGTGCCAGCAGCCCCGGGGTAGGGTACGAGCAGTACTTC.

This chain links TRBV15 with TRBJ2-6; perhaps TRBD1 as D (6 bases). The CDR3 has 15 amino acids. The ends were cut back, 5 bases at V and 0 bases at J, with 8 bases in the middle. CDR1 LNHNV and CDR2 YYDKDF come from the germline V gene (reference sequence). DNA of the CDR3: TGTGCCACCAGCGACAGGCCCTCTGGGGCCAACGTCCTGACTTTC. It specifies CATSDRPSGANVLTF.

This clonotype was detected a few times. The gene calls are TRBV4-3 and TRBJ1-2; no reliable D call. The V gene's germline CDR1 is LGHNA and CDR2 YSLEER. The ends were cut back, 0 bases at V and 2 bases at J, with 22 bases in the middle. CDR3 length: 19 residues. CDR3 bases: TGCGCCAGCAGCCAAGACGTTCGGGGTTCCCTACCCTTGAACTATGGCTACACCTTC. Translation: CASSQDVRGSLPLNYGYTF.

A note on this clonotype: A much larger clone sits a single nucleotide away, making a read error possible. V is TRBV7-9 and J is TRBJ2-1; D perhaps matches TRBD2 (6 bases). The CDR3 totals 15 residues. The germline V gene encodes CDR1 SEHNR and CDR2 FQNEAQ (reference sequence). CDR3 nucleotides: TGTGCCAGCAGCGCCGGGACTCCGGGTTACAATGAGCGGTTCTTC. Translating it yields CASSAGTPGYNERFF.

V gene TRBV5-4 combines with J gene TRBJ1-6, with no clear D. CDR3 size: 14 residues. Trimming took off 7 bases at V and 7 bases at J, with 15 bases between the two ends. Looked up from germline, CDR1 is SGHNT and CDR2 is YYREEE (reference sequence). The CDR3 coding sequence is TGTGCCAGCGCCATGAGTTGGGTCAATTCACCCCTCCACTTT. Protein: CASAMSWVNSPLHF.

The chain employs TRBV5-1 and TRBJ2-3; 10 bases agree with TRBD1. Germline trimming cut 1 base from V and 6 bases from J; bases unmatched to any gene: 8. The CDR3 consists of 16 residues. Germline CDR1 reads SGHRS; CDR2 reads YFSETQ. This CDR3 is CASSLLPGQGPDTQYF. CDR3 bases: TGCGCCAGCAGCTTGCTTCCGGGACAGGGGCCCGATACGCAGTATTTT.

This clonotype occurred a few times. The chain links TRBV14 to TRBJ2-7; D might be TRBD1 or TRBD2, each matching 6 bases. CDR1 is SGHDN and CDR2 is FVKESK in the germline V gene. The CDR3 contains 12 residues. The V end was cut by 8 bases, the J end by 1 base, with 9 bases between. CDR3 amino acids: CASGGPSYEQYF. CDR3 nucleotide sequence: TGTGCCAGCGGGGGGCCGTCCTACGAGCAGTACTTC.

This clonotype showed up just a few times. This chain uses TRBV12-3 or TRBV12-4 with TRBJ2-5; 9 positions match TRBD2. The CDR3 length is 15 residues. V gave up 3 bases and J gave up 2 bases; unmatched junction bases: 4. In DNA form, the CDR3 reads TGTGCCAGCAGTTTCGCTAGCGGGGCGCAAGAGACCCAGTACTTC. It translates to CASSFASGAQETQYF.

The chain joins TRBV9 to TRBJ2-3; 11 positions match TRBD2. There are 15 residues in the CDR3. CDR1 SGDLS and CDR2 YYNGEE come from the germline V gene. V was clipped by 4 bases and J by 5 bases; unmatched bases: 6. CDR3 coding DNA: TGTGCCAGCAGCTCCGTAGCGGGGGGGCGAGATACGCAGTATTTT. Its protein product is CASSSVAGGRDTQYF.

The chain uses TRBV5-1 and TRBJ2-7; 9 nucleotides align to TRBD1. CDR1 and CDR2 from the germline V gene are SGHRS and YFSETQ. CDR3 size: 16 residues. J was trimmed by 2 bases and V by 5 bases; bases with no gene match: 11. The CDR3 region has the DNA TGCGCCAGCAGTTCGGGAAAGACAGGGGGACCCTACGAGCAGTACTTC. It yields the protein CASSSGKTGGPYEQYF.

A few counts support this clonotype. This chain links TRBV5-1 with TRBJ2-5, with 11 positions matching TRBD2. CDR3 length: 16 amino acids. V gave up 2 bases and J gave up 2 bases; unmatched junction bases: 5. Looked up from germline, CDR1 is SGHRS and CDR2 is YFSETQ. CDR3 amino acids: CASSFETSGVQETQYF. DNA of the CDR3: TGCGCCAGCAGCTTTGAGACTAGCGGGGTTCAAGAGACCCAGTACTTC.

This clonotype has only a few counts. In DNA, the CDR3 is TGTGCCAGCAGCCAAGATCGGGACACCCGAAGTGGGGCCAACGTCCTGACTTTC. It encodes CASSQDRDTRSGANVLTF. J is TRBJ2-6 and V is TRBV4-2, with D perhaps matching TRBD1 (6 bases). The germline V gene has CDR1 LGHNA and CDR2 YNFKEQ. This CDR3 comprises 18 residues. V shed 0 bases and J shed 3 bases, with 15 bases lying between them.